This T cell receptor (beta chain) was documented in a study of T cells after yellow fever vaccination. Study-level information: Fractions containing few cells were prepared with SMART-Seq v4 Ultra Low Input. Overall study findings and caveats: In FACS-sorted repertoires, abundant clonotypes from the bulk population could appear as contaminants.

In this sample, this clonotype turned up many times. What it binds is unknown. 5'RACE template switching added a universal primer site and UMIs to TCR cDNA. TCRdb redid the calling of the 5' RACE reads with MiXCR, one entry per CDR3 protein. Among 250,000 or so distinct CDR3 sequences listed, 3.6% were seen once. The sequencing used PBMCs, collected 15 days after the yellow fever booster vaccination. The clonotype originates from a man between 18 and 35 years old who received the YFV17D yellow fever vaccine.

This chain's CDR3 is CASSLKRGTGGKPNTDTQYF. In DNA, the CDR3 is TGTGCCAGCAGCTTGAAAAGAGGGACAGGGGGCAAGCCAAACACAGATACGCAGTATTTT. The V gene is TRBV7-3, the J gene TRBJ2-3; 12 bases match TRBD1. Per the germline V gene, CDR1 is SGHTA and CDR2 is FQGTGA. J was trimmed by 2 bases and V by 3 bases; bases with no gene match: 15. The CDR3 runs to 20 residues. Looking up the rest from reference TRBV7-3 and TRBJ2-3 gives the full variable domain: GAGVSQTPSNKVTEKGKYVELRCDPISGHTALYWYRQSLGQGPEFLIYFQGTGAADDSGLPNDRFFAVRPEGSVSTLKIQRTERGDSAVYLCASSLKRGTGGKPNTDTQYFGPGTRLTVL.